Shown below are 30 T cell receptor beta chains from a single sample sequenced in a study of CD8+ T cells in alopecia areata. TCR sequencing used cDNA made by reverse transcription of extracted RNA. Method: immunoSEQ multiplex PCR; TCRdb's copy keeps in-frame clones and lacks some. The data contain some 150,000 clones, 62% of them singletons. Sequenced: CD8+ T cells sorted from blood. These receptors came from a human donor in good health.

This chain links TRBV9 with TRBJ2-7, with D possibly called TRBD1 or TRBD2 (6 bases each). CDR3 length equals 14 residues. V was trimmed by 0 bases and J by 3 bases, leaving 10 bases between them. In germline, CDR1 is SGDLS, CDR2 YYNGEE. CDR3 amino acids: CASSVGGGGYEQYF. The CDR3 DNA sequence: TGTGCCAGCAGCGTAGGAGGAGGGGGCTACGAGCAGTACTTC.

The chain carries TRBV19 and TRBJ1-1; D is ambiguous. In germline, CDR1 is LNHDA, CDR2 SQIVND (reference sequence). The V end was cut by 1 base, the J end by 4 bases, with 7 bases between. The CDR3 contains 13 residues. The CDR3 DNA is TGTGCCAGTAGTATAGGGCGGGGCACTGAAGCTTTCTTT. This sequence encodes CASSIGRGTEAFF.

The count of this clone is one. The rearrangement links TRBV6-1 to TRBJ1-4; 7 bases align to TRBD1. The J segment lost 12 bases and the V segment lost 10 bases, leaving 11 bases of the junction unmatched. The CDR3 consists of 12 residues. Germline V gene sequence: CDR1 MNHNS, CDR2 SASEGT. The CDR3 sequence: CATGDSLEELFF. CDR3 sequence (DNA): TGTGCCACTGGGGACAGCTTAGAGGAACTGTTTTTT.

The V and J genes are TRBV29-1 and TRBJ2-3, with 9 positions matching TRBD2. Germline values: CDR1 SQVTM, CDR2 ANQGSEA. The CDR3 covers 14 residues. V was clipped by 6 bases and J by 2 bases; unmatched bases: 6. This CDR3 reads CSVTTSGVTDTQYF. The CDR3 coding sequence is TGCAGCGTCACGACTAGCGGAGTCACAGATACGCAGTATTTT.

This clone was detected a few times. V gene TRBV29-1 combines with J gene TRBJ2-2; no clear D. The CDR3 contains 13 residues. V dropped 7 bases and J dropped 2 bases, with 11 bases sitting between them. In germline, CDR1 is SQVTM, CDR2 ANQGSEA. For the CDR3, the DNA is TGCAGCGCCTTGCCGGTCAACACCGGGGAGCTGTTTTTT. It translates to CSALPVNTGELFF.

The chain carries TRBV4-1 and TRBJ2-7; 7 bases align to TRBD1. From germline, CDR1 is MGHRA and CDR2 YSYEKL. Trimming cost V 6 bases and J 0 bases; bases outside gene matches: 5. The CDR3 extends over 14 amino acids. For the CDR3, the DNA is TGCGCCAGCAGGGATACAGGGGACTCCTACGAGCAGTACTTC. Its translation: CASRDTGDSYEQYF.

The chain recombines TRBV11-3 with TRBJ2-7; TRBD1 matches 9 bases. Per germline, CDR1 SGHNT and CDR2 YENEEA. V gave up 4 bases and J gave up 5 bases; unmatched junction bases: 9. The CDR3 totals 15 residues. The CDR3 reads CASSSGPGQGHEQYF. The CDR3 coding sequence is TGTGCCAGCAGCTCCGGACCGGGACAGGGCCACGAGCAGTACTTC.

The chain has TRBV5-6 and TRBJ2-7; unclear D gene. Germline lookup yields CDR1 SGHDT and CDR2 YYEEEE. V was trimmed by 4 bases and J by 0 bases, leaving 8 bases between them. The CDR3 totals 13 residues. The CDR3 DNA reads TGTGCCAGCAGCACAGAGAGCTCCTACGAGCAGTACTTC. It specifies CASSTESSYEQYF.

V is TRBV27 and J is TRBJ2-7; TRBD2 matches 8 bases. J was trimmed by 5 bases and V by 0 bases; bases with no gene match: 6. This CDR3 is built from 15 residues. The germline gives CDR1 MNHEY, CDR2 SMNVEV (reference sequence). The CDR3 reads CASSLSWRRGDEQYF. CDR3 nucleotides: TGTGCCAGCAGTTTATCTTGGCGGCGGGGGGACGAGCAGTACTTC.

This clone was seen a few times. The V call is TRBV29-1, the J call TRBJ2-3; 12 nucleotides align to TRBD2. Germline trimming cut 6 bases from V and 0 bases from J; bases unmatched to any gene: 4. This CDR3 has 15 residues. CDR1 is SQVTM and CDR2 is ANQGSEA in the germline V gene. CDR3 in DNA: TGCAGCGTCGCCGGGACTAGCGGGAGCACAGATACGCAGTATTTT. Protein sequence: CSVAGTSGSTDTQYF.

This clone came up once. This chain links TRBV30 with TRBJ2-1; D call uncertain. The germline gives CDR1 GTSNPN, CDR2 SVGIG (reference sequence). The ends were cut back, 1 base at V and 10 bases at J, with 8 bases in the middle. The length of the CDR3 is 11 residues. Here the CDR3 reads CAWSGYREQFF. The DNA for the CDR3 is TGTGCCTGGAGTGGTTACCGGGAGCAGTTCTTC.

CDR3 sequence: CASSSDRPDEQYF. For the CDR3, the DNA is TGCGCCAGCAGCTCGGACAGGCCGGACGAGCAGTACTTC. The genes are TRBV5-1 and TRBJ2-7; 7 bases fit TRBD1. The trim removed 3 bases at V and 5 bases at J, leaving 5 bases unmatched. The CDR3 has 13 residues. Germline loops: CDR1 SGHRS, CDR2 YFSETQ.

The rearrangement links TRBV7-3 to TRBJ2-1; D unclear. Trimming stripped 5 bases from V and 7 bases from J, with 12 bases between. The CDR3 covers 13 residues. Germline V gene sequence: CDR1 SGHTA, CDR2 FQGTGA. The CDR3 region has the DNA TGTGCCAGCAGCCGCTATATCGGGAATGAGCAGTTCTTC. Protein: CASSRYIGNEQFF.

This clone was seen only a few times. This sequence joins TRBV29-1 and TRBJ1-1, with 8 bases aligning to TRBD1. This CDR3 is 13 amino acids long. After removal of 7 bases from V and 7 bases from J, the junction contained 11 bases not matched to a gene. Germline V gene sequence: CDR1 SQVTM, CDR2 ANQGSEA. This chain's CDR3 is CSDGTGRSNEAFF. In DNA, the CDR3 is TGCAGCGACGGGACAGGACGGTCCAATGAAGCTTTCTTT.

The chain couples TRBV9 to TRBJ2-1; D is unresolved. The CDR3 contains 14 residues. Germline values: CDR1 SGDLS, CDR2 YYNGEE. The V gene lost 1 base and the J gene lost 10 bases, with 15 bases spanning the gap. The CDR3 reads CASSVWPTQSEQFF. As DNA, the CDR3 is TGTGCCAGCAGCGTATGGCCCACCCAGTCGGAGCAGTTCTTC.

This clone came up a few times. The CDR3 bases are TGTGCCAGCAGCTTATGGGATAACCACTATGCCGGGGAGCTGTTTTTT. Protein product: CASSLWDNHYAGELFF. J is TRBJ2-2 and V is TRBV7-9; D is undetermined. Trimming removed 2 bases at V and 6 bases at J, with 16 bases between. Germline loops: CDR1 SEHNR, CDR2 FQNEAQ (reference sequence). The CDR3 runs 16 residues.

The rearrangement joins TRBV9 to TRBJ2-1; TRBD2 might be the D (5 bases). Between the trimmed V and J ends, which lost 0 bases and 3 bases, there was a span of 16 bases. CDR1 is SGDLS, CDR2 YYNGEE, per germline. The CDR3 sequence is 17 residues long. CDR3 DNA sequence: TGTGCCAGCAGCGTAGTTGGTGGGAGCGGTGGCTACAATGAGCAGTTCTTC. Translation: CASSVVGGSGGYNEQFF.

This chain links TRBV27 with TRBJ2-7, with 8 bases aligning to TRBD1. The CDR3 has 14 residues. Germline assignment: CDR1 MNHEY and CDR2 SMNVEV (reference sequence). With 5 bases clipped from V and 2 bases from J, the junction kept 5 bases outside the gene matches. In DNA form, the CDR3 reads TGTGCCAGCAGTCCGACAGGGGTCACCTACGAGCAGTACTTC. Encoded protein: CASSPTGVTYEQYF.

This clone was recorded a few times. The rearrangement links TRBV7-9 to TRBJ2-3; no clear D gene. The V and J ends lost 1 base and 0 bases respectively, with 5 bases between them. CDR1 SEHNR and CDR2 FQNEAQ come from the germline V gene (reference sequence). The CDR3 totals 14 residues. CDR3 region: CASSLVLSTDTQYF. In DNA form, the CDR3 reads TGTGCCAGCAGCTTAGTGCTCAGCACAGATACGCAGTATTTT.

The V and J genes are TRBV7-7 and TRBJ2-1; D remains unclear. CDR1 is SSHAT and CDR2 is FNYEAQ in the germline V gene (reference sequence). The CDR3 covers 14 residues. Trimming shortened V by 2 bases and J by 0 bases, and 5 bases separated the two germline ends. CDR3 DNA: TGTGCCAGCAGCTTATCTAGCTCCTACAATGAGCAGTTCTTC. Residues: CASSLSSSYNEQFF.

The table lists this clone with a few counts. J is TRBJ2-5 and V is TRBV5-1, with TRBD2 identical over 9 bases. V dropped 2 bases and J dropped 5; count of bases not matched to a gene: 7. Germline V gives CDR1 SGHRS, CDR2 YFSETQ. CDR3 length: 15 amino acids. CDR3: CASSFFSGSLETQYF. In DNA, the CDR3 is TGCGCCAGCAGCTTTTTTAGCGGGAGTCTGGAGACCCAGTACTTC.

This chain uses TRBV7-8 with TRBJ2-7; D unclear. Trimming cost V 3 bases and J 0 bases, with 12 bases left between them. CDR3 length equals 15 residues. CDR1 and CDR2 from the germline V gene are SGHVS and FQNEAQ. CDR3 amino acids: CASSFSQAGSYEQYF. The CDR3 nucleotides are TGTGCCAGCAGCTTTAGCCAGGCCGGCTCCTACGAGCAGTACTTC. Complete variable domain (other parts from reference TRBV7-8 and TRBJ2-7): GAGVSQSPRYKVAKRGQDVALRCDPISGHVSLFWYQQALGQGPEFLTYFQNEAQLDKSGLPSDRFFAERPEGSVSTLKIQRTQQEDSAVYLCASSFSQAGSYEQYFGPGTRLTVT.

The V and J genes are TRBV7-9 and TRBJ2-7; 9 bases match TRBD2. CDR3 size: 16 residues. Trimming cost V 5 bases and J 2 bases; bases outside gene matches: 10. Germline CDR1 and CDR2: SEHNR and FQNEAQ (reference sequence). CDR3 DNA sequence: TGTGCCAGCAGCCACACACGACTAGCGGATACCTACGAGCAGTACTTC. It codes for CASSHTRLADTYEQYF.

Sample share makes this clone medium-sized. The chain uses TRBV6-4 and TRBJ2-2; D assignment may be TRBD1 or TRBD2 (5 bases each). V dropped 3 bases and J dropped 3 bases, with 5 bases sitting between them. Germline V lookup: CDR1 MRHNA, CDR2 SNTAGT. This CDR3 has 13 residues. CDR3 bases: TGTGCCAGCAGTGAGGGGGACACCGGGGAGCTGTTTTTT. This encodes CASSEGDTGELFF.

The chain links TRBV14 to TRBJ1-1; no firm D call. V lost 0 bases to trimming and J lost 4 bases, with 9 bases between them. The CDR3 has 14 amino acids. Germline V gives CDR1 SGHDN, CDR2 FVKESK. The CDR3 region has the DNA TGTGCCAGCAGCCAAGAGGTAGGGTTCACTGAAGCTTTCTTT. This codes for CASSQEVGFTEAFF.

This clone was picked up a small number of times. The chain couples TRBV29-1 to TRBJ1-2; D uncertain. The CDR3 extends over 14 amino acids. CDR1 is SQVTM, CDR2 ANQGSEA, per germline. With 2 bases removed from V and 10 bases from J, the gap between germline ends came to 20 bases. The CDR3 nucleotides read TGCAGCGTTGAAACCCGGGGAGACCCTATGGCCTACACCTTC. It translates to CSVETRGDPMAYTF. The variable domain in full, with the rest retrieved from reference TRBV29-1 and TRBJ1-2, is SAVISQKPSRDICQRGTSLTIQCQVDSQVTMMFWYRQQPGQSLTLIATANQGSEATYESGFVIDKFPISRPNLTFSTLTVSNMSPEDSSIYLCSVETRGDPMAYTFGSGTRLTVV.

This chain links TRBV15 with TRBJ2-7; TRBD2 aligns across 14 bases. J gave up 3 bases and V 8 bases, and 0 bases lay outside the gene matches. CDR3 size: 13 residues. Germline V lookup: CDR1 LNHNV, CDR2 YYDKDF (reference sequence). CDR3 nucleotides: TGTGCCACCGGGACTAGCGGGAGCTACGAGCAGTACTTC. Its protein is CATGTSGSYEQYF.

The gene calls are TRBV2 and TRBJ2-7; D gene unclear. This CDR3 region has 13 residues. Germline CDR1 reads SNHLY; CDR2 reads FYNNEI. Trimming took 6 bases from V and 7 from J, leaving 16 bases between them. The DNA of the CDR3 is TGTGCCAGCAGGAGCCGGAGCCCTGGGGAGCAGTACTTC. Its protein product is CASRSRSPGEQYF.

The gene calls are TRBV7-6 and TRBJ1-1; 7 bases align to TRBD1. Germline V lookup: CDR1 SGHVS, CDR2 FNYEAQ. This CDR3 region has 13 residues. Trimming cost V 5 bases and J 5 bases; bases outside gene matches: 5. The CDR3 is CASSPNRGTEAFF. The CDR3 bases are TGTGCCAGCAGCCCCAACAGGGGAACTGAAGCTTTCTTT.

The chain joins TRBV27 to TRBJ2-1; D ambiguous. Germline CDR1 is MNHEY and CDR2 is SMNVEV (reference sequence). V was shortened by 6 bases and J by 4 bases, with 7 bases between the two germline ends. CDR3 length: 12 residues. CDR3 sequence reads: CASRERYNEQFF. DNA for the CDR3: TGTGCCAGCAGGGAAAGATACAATGAGCAGTTCTTC.